This T cell receptor beta chain was profiled in a study of blood T cell repertoires in COVID-19. The overall study: There were acute and convalescent COVID-19 samples, and they came from the United States, Italy and Spain. From T cells, B-cell-depleted T cells, or PBMCs came the material, which was cDNA or gDNA.

Authors' analysis steps: Nucleated cell counts were estimated from reference gene primer amplification. This table comes from immunoSEQ multiplex PCR, and its TCRdb copy is limited to in-frame clones, with some not included. V and J calls and clone size follow that table, whereas D and trimming were derived from the DNA. The sample holds 250,000 to 350,000 clones, around 87% seen once. V trimming: 5 bases; J trimming: 7 bases; junction bases outside the gene matches: 14. Germline-derived CDR1 and CDR2 are SGHTA and FQGNSA. The CDR3 contains 16 residues. Material: peripheral blood. V and J are TRBV7-2 and TRBJ2-1; 7 nucleotides agree with TRBD1. The receptor's source is a woman under 40 who had recovered from COVID-19. CDR3 coding DNA: TGTGCCAGCAGCCCTGGGTTCCCGGGCAGGGGGAATGAGCAGTTCTTC. It translates to CASSPGFPGRGNEQFF.